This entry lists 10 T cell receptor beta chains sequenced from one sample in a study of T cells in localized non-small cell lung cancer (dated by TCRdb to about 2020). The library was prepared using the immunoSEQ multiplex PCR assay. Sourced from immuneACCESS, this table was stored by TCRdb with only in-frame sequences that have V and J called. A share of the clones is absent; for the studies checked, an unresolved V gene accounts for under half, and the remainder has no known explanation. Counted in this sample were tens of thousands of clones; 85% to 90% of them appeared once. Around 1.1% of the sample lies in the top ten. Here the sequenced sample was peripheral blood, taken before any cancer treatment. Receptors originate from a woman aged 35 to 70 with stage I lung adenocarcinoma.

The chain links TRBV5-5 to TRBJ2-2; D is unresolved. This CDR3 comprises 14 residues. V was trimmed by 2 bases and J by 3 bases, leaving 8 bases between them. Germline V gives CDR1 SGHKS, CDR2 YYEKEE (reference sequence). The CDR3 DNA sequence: TGTGCCAGCAGCTTCCAACCGGACACCGGGGAGCTGTTTTTT. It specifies CASSFQPDTGELFF.

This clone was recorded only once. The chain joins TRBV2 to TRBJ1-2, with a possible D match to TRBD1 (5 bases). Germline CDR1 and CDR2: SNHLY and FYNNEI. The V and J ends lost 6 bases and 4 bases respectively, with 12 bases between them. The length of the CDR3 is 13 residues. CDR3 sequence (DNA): TGTGCCAGCAGGGGGGTGGGCCTCTATGGCTACACCTTC. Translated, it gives CASRGVGLYGYTF.

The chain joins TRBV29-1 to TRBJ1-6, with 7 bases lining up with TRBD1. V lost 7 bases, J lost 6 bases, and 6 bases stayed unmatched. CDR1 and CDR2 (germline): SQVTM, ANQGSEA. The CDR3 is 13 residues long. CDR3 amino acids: CSARQGGNSPLHF. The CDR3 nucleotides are TGCAGCGCTAGACAGGGAGGTAATTCACCCCTCCACTTT.

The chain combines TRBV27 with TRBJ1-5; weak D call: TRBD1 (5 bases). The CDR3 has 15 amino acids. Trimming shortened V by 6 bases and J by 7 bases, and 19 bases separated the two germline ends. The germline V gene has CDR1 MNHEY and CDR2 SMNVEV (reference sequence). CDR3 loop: CASRPQGNNAQPQHF. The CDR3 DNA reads TGTGCCAGCAGACCTCAGGGAAATAACGCGCAGCCCCAGCATTTT.

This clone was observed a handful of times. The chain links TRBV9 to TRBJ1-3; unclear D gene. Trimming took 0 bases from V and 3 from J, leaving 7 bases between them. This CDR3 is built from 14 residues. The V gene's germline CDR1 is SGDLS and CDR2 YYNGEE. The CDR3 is CASSVGTVGNTIYF. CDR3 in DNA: TGTGCCAGCAGCGTAGGGACGGTTGGAAACACCATATATTTT.

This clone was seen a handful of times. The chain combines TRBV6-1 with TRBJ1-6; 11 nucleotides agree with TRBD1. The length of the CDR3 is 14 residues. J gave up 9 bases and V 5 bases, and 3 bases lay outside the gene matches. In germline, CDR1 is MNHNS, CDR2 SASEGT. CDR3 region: CASSTGQGASPLHF. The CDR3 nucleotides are TGTGCCAGCAGTACAGGACAGGGGGCTTCACCCCTCCACTTT.

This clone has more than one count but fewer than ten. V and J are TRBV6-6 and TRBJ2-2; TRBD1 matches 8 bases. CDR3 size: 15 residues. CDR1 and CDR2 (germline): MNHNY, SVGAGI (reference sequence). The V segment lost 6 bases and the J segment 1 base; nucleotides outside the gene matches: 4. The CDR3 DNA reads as TGTGCCAGCAGACGGGGACAGGTGAACACCGGGGAGCTGTTTTTT. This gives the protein CASRRGQVNTGELFF.

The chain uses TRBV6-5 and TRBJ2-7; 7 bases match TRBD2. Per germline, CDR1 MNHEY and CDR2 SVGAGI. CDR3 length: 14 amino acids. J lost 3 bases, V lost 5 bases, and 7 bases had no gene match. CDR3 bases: TGTGCCAGCAGTCGCTTTGGGGAGGGCTACGAGCAGTACTTC. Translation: CASSRFGEGYEQYF.

The CDR3 DNA follows: TGTGCCAGCTCTGGGGCCTCGGGTTCACCCCTCCACTTT. As protein: CASSGASGSPLHF. The J gene is TRBJ1-6, the V gene TRBV6-5; TRBD1 is a possible D gene (5 bases). The CDR3 is 13 residues long. The germline V and J ends were trimmed by 8 bases and 9 bases, with 14 bases remaining between them. CDR1 MNHEY and CDR2 SVGAGI come from the germline V gene.

CDR3 in amino acids: CASSIERLNYGYTF. CDR3 nucleotide sequence: TGTGCCAGTAGTATAGAGAGATTGAACTATGGCTACACCTTC. The chain recombines TRBV19 with TRBJ1-2, with unresolved D. CDR3 size: 14 residues. Germline CDR1 LNHDA, CDR2 SQIVND (reference sequence). The V and J ends lost 0 bases and 2 bases respectively, with 7 bases between them.